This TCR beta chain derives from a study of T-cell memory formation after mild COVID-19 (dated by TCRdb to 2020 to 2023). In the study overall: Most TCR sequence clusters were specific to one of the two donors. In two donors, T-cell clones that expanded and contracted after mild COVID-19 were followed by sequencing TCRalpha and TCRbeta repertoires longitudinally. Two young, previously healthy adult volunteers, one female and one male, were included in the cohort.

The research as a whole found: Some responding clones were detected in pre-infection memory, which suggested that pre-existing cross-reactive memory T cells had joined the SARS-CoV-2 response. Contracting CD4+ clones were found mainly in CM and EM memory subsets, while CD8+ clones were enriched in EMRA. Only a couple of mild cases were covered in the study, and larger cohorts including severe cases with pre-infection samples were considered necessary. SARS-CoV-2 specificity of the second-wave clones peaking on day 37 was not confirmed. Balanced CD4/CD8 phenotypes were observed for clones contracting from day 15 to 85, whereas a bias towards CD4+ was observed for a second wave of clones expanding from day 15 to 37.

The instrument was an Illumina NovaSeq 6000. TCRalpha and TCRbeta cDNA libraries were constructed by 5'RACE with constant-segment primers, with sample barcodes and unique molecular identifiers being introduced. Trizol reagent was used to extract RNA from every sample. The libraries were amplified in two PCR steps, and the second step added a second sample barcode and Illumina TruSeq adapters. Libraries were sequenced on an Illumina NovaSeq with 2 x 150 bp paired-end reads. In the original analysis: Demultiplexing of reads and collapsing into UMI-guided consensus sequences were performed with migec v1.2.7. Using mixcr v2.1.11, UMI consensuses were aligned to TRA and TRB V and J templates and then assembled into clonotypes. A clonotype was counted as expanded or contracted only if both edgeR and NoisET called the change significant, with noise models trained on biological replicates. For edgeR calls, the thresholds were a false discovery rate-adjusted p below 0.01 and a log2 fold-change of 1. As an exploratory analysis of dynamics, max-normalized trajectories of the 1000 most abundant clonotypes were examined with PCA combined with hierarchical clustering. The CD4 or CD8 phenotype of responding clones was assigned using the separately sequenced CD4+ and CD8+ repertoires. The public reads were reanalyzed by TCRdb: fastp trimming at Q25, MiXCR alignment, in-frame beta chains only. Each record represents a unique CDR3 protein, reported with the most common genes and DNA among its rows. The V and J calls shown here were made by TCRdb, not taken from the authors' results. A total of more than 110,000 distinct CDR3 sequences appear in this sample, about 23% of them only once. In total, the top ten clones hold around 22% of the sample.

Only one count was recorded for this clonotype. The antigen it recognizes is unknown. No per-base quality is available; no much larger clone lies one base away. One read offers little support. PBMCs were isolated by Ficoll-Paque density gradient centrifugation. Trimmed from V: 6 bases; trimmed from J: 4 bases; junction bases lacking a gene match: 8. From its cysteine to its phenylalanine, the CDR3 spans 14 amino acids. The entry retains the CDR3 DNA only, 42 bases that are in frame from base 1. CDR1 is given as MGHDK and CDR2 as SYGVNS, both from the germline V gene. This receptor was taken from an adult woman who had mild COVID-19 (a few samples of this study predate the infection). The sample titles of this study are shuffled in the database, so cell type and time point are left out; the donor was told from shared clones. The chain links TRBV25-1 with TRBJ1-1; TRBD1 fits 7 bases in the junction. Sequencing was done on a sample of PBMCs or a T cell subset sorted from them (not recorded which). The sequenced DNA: TGTGCCAGCAGATTGACAGGGATGGCCACTGAAGCTTTCTTT. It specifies CASRLTGMATEAFF.